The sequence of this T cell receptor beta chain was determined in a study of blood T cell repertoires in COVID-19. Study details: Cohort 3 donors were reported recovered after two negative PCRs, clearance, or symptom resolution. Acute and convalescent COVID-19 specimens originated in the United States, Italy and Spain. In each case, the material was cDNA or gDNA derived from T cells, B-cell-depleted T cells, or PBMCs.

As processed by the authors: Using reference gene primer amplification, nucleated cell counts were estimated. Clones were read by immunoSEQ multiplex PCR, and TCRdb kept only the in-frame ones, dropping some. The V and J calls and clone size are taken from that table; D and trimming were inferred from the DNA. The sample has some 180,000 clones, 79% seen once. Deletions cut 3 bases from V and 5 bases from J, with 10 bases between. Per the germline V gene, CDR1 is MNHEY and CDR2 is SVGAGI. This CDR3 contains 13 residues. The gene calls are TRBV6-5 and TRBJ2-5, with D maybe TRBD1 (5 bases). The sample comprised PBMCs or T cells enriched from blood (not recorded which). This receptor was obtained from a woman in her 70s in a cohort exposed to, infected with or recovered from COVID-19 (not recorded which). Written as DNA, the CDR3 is TGTGCCAGCAGTTATCCTGGGGCGGAGACCCAGTACTTC. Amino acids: CASSYPGAETQYF.